The 17 T cell receptor beta chains reported below all come from one sample, sequenced in a study of blood T cells in healthy people across ages. Alongside a J-beta primer mix, a sample-barcoded 5' primer served in a second PCR lasting about 6 to 12 cycles. TCRdb used MiXCR to reprocess the 5' RACE reads, holding one entry per CDR3 protein. The sample records approximately 900,000 distinct CDR3 sequences, almost 30% being singletons. Separately, the same data were catalogued under a study of T cells of mothers and their children.

Sequencing was done on a sample of blood. These receptors were obtained from a woman in her 40s in good health.

This clonotype was counted many times. The chain is built from TRBV12-3 or TRBV12-4 and TRBJ1-2; the D is unclear. The V end was cut by 0 bases, the J end by 7 bases, with 9 bases between. The CDR3 is 13 residues long. The DNA of the CDR3 is TGTGCCAGCAGTTTAGCCTCGGGCAGTGGCTACACCTTC. It encodes CASSLASGSGYTF.

Points on this clonotype: One end of the junction varies from germline; a read error may be responsible. The chain joins TRBV9 to TRBJ2-7, with 8 bases fitting TRBD2. Germline assignment: CDR1 SGDLS and CDR2 YYNGEE. This CDR3 has 16 residues. This CDR3 is CASGVGGGPVTYEQYF. The CDR3, as DNA: TGTGCCAGCGGCGTGGGCGGGGGGCCAGTCACCTACGAGCAGTACTTC.

The J gene is TRBJ2-2, the V gene TRBV5-1; perhaps TRBD1 as D (6 bases). The V end was cut by 4 bases, the J end by 2 bases, with 18 bases between. CDR1 is SGHRS and CDR2 is YFSETQ in the germline V gene. The length of the CDR3 is 17 residues. The DNA for the CDR3 is TGCGCCAGCAGCCAAGGAATAGGGACACTAAACACCGGGGAGCTGTTTTTT. It codes for CASSQGIGTLNTGELFF.

At least ten counts were recorded for this clonotype. The chain uses TRBV20-1 and TRBJ2-7; D is perhaps TRBD2 (5 bases). This CDR3 is built from 12 residues. Trimming pared 5 bases from V and 1 base from J, leaving 9 bases between. Germline V lookup: CDR1 DFQATT, CDR2 SNEGSKA (reference sequence). The CDR3 loop is CSASSPSYEQYF. The CDR3 DNA is TGCAGTGCTTCTAGCCCTTCCTACGAGCAGTACTTC.

Of note for this clonotype: The junction shows a germline mismatch at one end, possibly a read error. The rearrangement uses TRBV5-1 and TRBJ1-2; D uncertain. The germline CDR1 and CDR2 sequences are SGHRS and YFSETQ. The CDR3 length is 14 residues. The chain's CDR3 is CANSPGGANYGYTF. CDR3 in DNA: TGCGCCAACAGCCCGGGAGGAGCTAACTATGGCTACACCTTC.

This sequence joins TRBV29-1 and TRBJ1-2; D is possibly TRBD1 (5 bases). V lost 6 bases, J lost 7 bases, and 21 bases lay in between. CDR3 length: 14 amino acids. Germline V gene lookup returns CDR1 SQVTM and CDR2 ANQGSEA. CDR3 bases: TGCAGCGTCCTCATTTTCAGTAGGGGCGGTGGCTACACCTTC. Translation: CSVLIFSRGGGYTF.

This clonotype came up many times. J is TRBJ2-7 and V is TRBV4-2, with a tentative D call TRBD1 (6 bases). The length of the CDR3 is 13 residues. Deletions cut 1 base from V and 5 bases from J, with 9 bases between. Germline CDR1 LGHNA, CDR2 YNFKEQ. This CDR3 is CASSQVGGNEQYF. CDR3 sequence (DNA): TGTGCCAGCAGCCAAGTAGGGGGTAACGAGCAGTACTTC.

The rearrangement joins TRBV12-3 or TRBV12-4 to TRBJ2-1; either TRBD1 or TRBD2 may fit D (5 bases each). V lost 7 bases and J lost 4, with 17 bases in between. The CDR3 is made up of 15 amino acids. The CDR3 loop is CASKLRDGGYNEQFF. The CDR3 DNA sequence: TGTGCCAGCAAACTCCGGGACGGCGGATACAATGAGCAGTTCTTC.

The chain employs TRBV6-6 and TRBJ1-5; D is ambiguous. The CDR3 contains 14 residues. The germline gives CDR1 MNHNY, CDR2 SVGAGI (reference sequence). The V and J ends lost 5 bases and 0 bases respectively, with 8 bases between them. As DNA, the CDR3 is TGTGCCAGCAGTCCACTAAATAGCAATCAGCCCCAGCATTTT. It yields the protein CASSPLNSNQPQHF.

Ten or more counts support this clonotype. The chain combines TRBV27 with TRBJ1-2; TRBD1 aligns across 8 bases. CDR1 and CDR2 from the germline V gene are MNHEY and SMNVEV (reference sequence). The CDR3 runs to 13 residues. V lost 6 bases to trimming and J lost 3 bases; unmatched junction nucleotides: 3. In nucleotides, the CDR3 is TGTGCCAGCAGGCCAGGGGGCTACTATGGCTACACCTTC. Translating gives CASRPGGYYGYTF.

This clonotype was counted once. J is TRBJ2-2 and V is TRBV12-3 or TRBV12-4; 14 bases fit TRBD2. With V trimmed by 4 bases and J by 7 bases, 5 bases remained unmatched. The CDR3 covers 16 residues. CDR3 sequence: CASSSTSGGVGGELFF. For the CDR3, the DNA is TGTGCCAGCAGTTCGACTAGCGGGGGGGTAGGCGGGGAGCTGTTTTTT.

The chain links TRBV6-6 to TRBJ2-3, with 8 bases fitting TRBD1. Per germline, CDR1 MNHNY and CDR2 SVGAGI (reference sequence). The CDR3 loop spans 15 amino acids. Germline trimming cut 2 bases from V and 3 bases from J; bases unmatched to any gene: 4. The CDR3 DNA reads as TGTGCCAGCAGTTACGGACAGGGTCGGACAGATACGCAGTATTTT. Translated, it gives CASSYGQGRTDTQYF.

The chain is built from TRBV27 and TRBJ2-7; 9 positions agree with TRBD2. The V gene's germline CDR1 is MNHEY and CDR2 SMNVEV (reference sequence). The trim removed 5 bases at V and 7 bases at J, leaving 12 bases unmatched. The CDR3 extends over 15 amino acids. The CDR3 sequence: CASSRLSGGHNEQYF. CDR3 DNA: TGTGCCAGCAGTAGACTTAGCGGGGGCCACAATGAGCAGTACTTC.

The V call is TRBV28, the J call TRBJ1-1; no clear D gene. Germline assignment: CDR1 MDHEN and CDR2 SYDVKM. Trimming took 8 bases from V and 0 from J, leaving 10 bases between them. The CDR3 contains 13 residues. This CDR3 is CASRGLMNTEAFF. The CDR3, as DNA: TGTGCCAGCCGGGGTTTAATGAACACTGAAGCTTTCTTT.

The chain combines TRBV9 with TRBJ2-5; 9 positions agree with TRBD1. The CDR3 is 16 residues long. The V gene's germline CDR1 is SGDLS and CDR2 YYNGEE. V lost 3 bases, J lost 7 bases, and 13 bases stayed unmatched. The CDR3 DNA is TGTGCCAGCAGCGCTACAGGACAGGGGATTGTGGGGACCCAGTACTTC. This translates into CASSATGQGIVGTQYF. The whole variable domain, filled in from reference TRBV9 and TRBJ2-5, reads DSGVTQTPKHLITATGQRVTLRCSPRSGDLSVYWYQQSLDQGLQFLIQYYNGEERAKGNILERFSAQQFPDLHSELNLSSLELGDSALYFCASSATGQGIVGTQYFGPGTRLLVL.

The chain employs TRBV28 and TRBJ2-7; the D gene is possibly TRBD2 (5 bases). Germline CDR1 and CDR2: MDHEN and SYDVKM. V was clipped by 10 bases and J by 2 bases, with 15 bases between them. There are 13 residues in the CDR3. CDR3 protein: CATRTTGAYEQYF. The CDR3 coding sequence is TGTGCCACCAGAACGACCGGGGCCTACGAGCAGTACTTC.

This clonotype was observed at least ten times. The J gene is TRBJ2-6, the V gene TRBV12-3 or TRBV12-4; 7 bases are shared with TRBD1. V was pared by 7 bases and J by 4 bases, with 4 bases of the junction left unmatched. The CDR3 runs 14 residues. DNA of the CDR3: TGTGCCAGCAACAAGGGGGCAGGGGCCAACGTCCTGACTTTC. This translates into CASNKGAGANVLTF.